The 8 T cell receptor beta chains given below trace back to one sample, sequenced in a study of metastatic and nonmetastatic thyroid tumors. All patients were untreated before thyroid surgery. TCRdb redid the clone calls on the PCR reads using MiXCR. The sample lists 12,000 or so clones, roughly 33% seen once, with more than 10% in the top ten. What was sequenced was tumor tissue. Source of these receptors: a female donor with papillary thyroid cancer or a benign thyroid nodule (not recorded which). Some clones in this sample may be carry-over from other donors' samples.

This rearrangement joins TRBV9 to TRBJ1-3; D not certain. This CDR3 spans 14 amino acids. Germline lookup yields CDR1 SGDLS and CDR2 YYNGEE. The V gene lost 4 bases and the J gene lost 2 bases, with 10 bases spanning the gap. CDR3 sequence (DNA): TGTGCCAGCAGCAAAGGGAGCACTGGAAACACCATATATTTT. Protein: CASSKGSTGNTIYF.

V is TRBV30 and J is TRBJ2-7; 9 bases are shared with TRBD2. The length of the CDR3 is 12 residues. Germline lookup yields CDR1 GTSNPN and CDR2 SVGIG (reference sequence). V was clipped by 4 bases and J by 5 bases; unmatched bases: 3. The CDR3 coding sequence is TGTGCCTGGACAGCGGGAGGTCACGAGCAGTACTTC. Protein product: CAWTAGGHEQYF.

The J gene is TRBJ1-2, the V gene TRBV18; D might be TRBD1 (6 bases). V lost 3 bases to trimming and J lost 10 bases, with 21 bases between them. Germline CDR1 KGHSH, CDR2 LQKENI. This CDR3 is built from 15 residues. CDR3 protein: CASSPGGATYGDYTF. CDR3 DNA sequence: TGTGCCAGCTCACCGGGGGGGGCCACCTATGGTGACTACACCTTC.

By share of the sample, this clone is medium-sized. CDR3 loop: CASSDGGTGGAEQYF. The CDR3 DNA reads TGCGCCAGCAGTGATGGTGGGACAGGGGGCGCCGAGCAGTACTTC. The genes are TRBV10-1 and TRBJ2-7; 12 positions agree with TRBD1. The CDR3 sequence is 15 residues long. Per the germline V gene, CDR1 is WNHNN and CDR2 is SYGVQD (reference sequence). The V segment lost 3 bases and the J segment 6 bases; nucleotides outside the gene matches: 6.

This clone is labeled medium-sized. The chain couples TRBV9 to TRBJ2-1; 12 bases fit TRBD2. The CDR3 extends over 19 amino acids. CDR1 SGDLS and CDR2 YYNGEE come from the germline V gene. V lost 0 bases and J lost 0; bases outside the gene matches: 7. For the CDR3, the DNA is TGTGCCAGCAGCGTAGCTACATGGGGACTAGCGGGCTCCTACAATGAGCAGTTCTTC. Its translation is CASSVATWGLAGSYNEQFF.

There are a few counts of this clone. For the CDR3, the DNA is TGTGCCAGCAGTTACTCGATTCGGGAGCTCACAGATACGCAGTATTTT. Translation gives CASSYSIRELTDTQYF. The gene calls are TRBV6-6 and TRBJ2-3; D is perhaps TRBD2 (6 bases). Germline V gives CDR1 MNHNY, CDR2 SVGAGI (reference sequence). V lost 0 bases and J 2 bases, leaving 12 bases between the germline ends. The CDR3 runs to 16 residues.

The chain links TRBV12-3 or TRBV12-4 to TRBJ1-1; tentatively, D is TRBD1 (6 bases). The CDR3 has 14 residues. V lost 7 bases, J lost 2 bases, and 14 bases lay in between. The DNA of the CDR3 is TGTGCCAGCACCGGGGGGGACACTAACACTGAAGCTTTCTTT. Amino acid sequence: CASTGGDTNTEAFF.

Worth noting for this clone: At one end, the junction sequence differs from germline, possibly due to a read error. The V gene is TRBV9, the J gene TRBJ2-1, with D perhaps matching TRBD1 or TRBD2 (6 bases each). The CDR3 has 16 amino acids. Germline assignment: CDR1 SGDLS and CDR2 YYNGEE. The CDR3 nucleotides read TGTGCCAGCAGAGTAGTGGCTAGAGGGGGGACCAATGAGCAGTTCTTC. This gives the protein CASRVVARGGTNEQFF.